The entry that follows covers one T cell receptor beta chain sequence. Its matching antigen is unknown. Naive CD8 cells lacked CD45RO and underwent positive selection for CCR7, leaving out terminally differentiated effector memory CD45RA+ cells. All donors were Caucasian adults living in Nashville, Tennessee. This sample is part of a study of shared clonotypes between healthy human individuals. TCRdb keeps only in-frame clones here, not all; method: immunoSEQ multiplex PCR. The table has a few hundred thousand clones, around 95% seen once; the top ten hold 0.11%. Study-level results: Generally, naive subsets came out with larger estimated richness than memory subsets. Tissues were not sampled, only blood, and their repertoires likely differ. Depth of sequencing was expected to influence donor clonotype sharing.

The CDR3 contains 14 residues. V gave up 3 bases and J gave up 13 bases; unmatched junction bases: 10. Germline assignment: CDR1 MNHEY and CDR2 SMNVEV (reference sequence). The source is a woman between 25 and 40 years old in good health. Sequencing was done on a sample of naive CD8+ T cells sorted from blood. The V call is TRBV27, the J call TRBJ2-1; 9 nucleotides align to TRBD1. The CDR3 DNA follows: TGTGCCAGCAGTTTGGGGACAGGGTTCTCTTCCCAGTTCTTC. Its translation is CASSLGTGFSSQFF.